This TCR beta chain emerged from a study of regulatory T cells in long-lasting Graves disease. Study-level points and caveats: Persistent disease exhibited a predilection for TRBV28, TRBJ1-2 and TRBJ2-5.

The germline gives CDR1 SGHNT, CDR2 YENEEA. This CDR3 contains 16 residues. V lost 5 bases and J lost 0; bases outside the gene matches: 7. The sample holds many counts of this clonotype. Antigen unknown. Time point indicated: newly diagnosed GD, antithyroid drugs for less than 3 months. The authors made the TCR library using RNA they extracted from PBMCs. CDR3-region Arm-PCR and iRepertoire HTBI primers produced the TCR beta libraries. TCRdb reprocessed the multiplex PCR reads with MiXCR, giving one entry per CDR3 protein. The sample lists roughly 560,000 distinct CDR3 sequences, roughly a sixth seen once, with approximately 25% in the top ten. These data were also reused for a study on T cells in Graves' hyperthyroidism and ophthalmopathy. That source adds: Researchers defined stable Graves' hyperthyroidism as no ophthalmopathy progression within 18 months. Lactation, pregnancy, other autoimmune disease or uncontrolled infection excluded patients.

The V gene is TRBV11-3, the J gene TRBJ2-1, with TRBD1 matching over 7 bases. The starting material was peripheral blood mononuclear cells (PBMCs), obtained at new diagnosis, from a patient treated with antithyroid drugs. This TCR was recovered from a woman aged 35-60 years with Graves disease. CDR3 region: CASSKQGIGSYNEQFF. The CDR3 nucleotides are TGTGCCAGCAGCAAACAGGGGATAGGCTCCTACAATGAGCAGTTCTTC. Full variable domain (remainder filled in from reference TRBV11-3 and TRBJ2-1): EAGVVQSPRYKIIEKKQPVAFWCNPISGHNTLYWYLQNLGQGPELLIRYENEEAVDDSQLPKDRFSAERLKGVDSTLKIQPAELGDSAVYLCASSKQGIGSYNEQFFGPGTRLTVL.